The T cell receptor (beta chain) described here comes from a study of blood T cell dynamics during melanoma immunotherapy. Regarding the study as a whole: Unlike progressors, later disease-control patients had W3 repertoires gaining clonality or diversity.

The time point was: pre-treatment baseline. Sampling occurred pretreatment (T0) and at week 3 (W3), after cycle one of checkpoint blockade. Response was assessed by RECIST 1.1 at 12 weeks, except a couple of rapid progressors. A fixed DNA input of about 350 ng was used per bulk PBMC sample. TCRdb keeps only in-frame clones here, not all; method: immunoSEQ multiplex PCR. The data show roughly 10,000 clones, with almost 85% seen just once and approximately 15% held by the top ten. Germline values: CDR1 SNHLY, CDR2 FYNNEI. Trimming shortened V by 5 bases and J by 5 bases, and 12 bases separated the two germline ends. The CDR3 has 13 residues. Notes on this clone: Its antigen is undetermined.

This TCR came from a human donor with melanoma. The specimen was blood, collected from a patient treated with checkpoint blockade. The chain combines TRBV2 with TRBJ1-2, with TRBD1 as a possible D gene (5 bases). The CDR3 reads CASSRDGVYGYTF. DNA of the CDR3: TGTGCCAGCAGTCGGGACGGAGTATATGGCTACACCTTC.